Listed here are 14 T cell receptor beta chains from one sample, sequenced in a study of control samples from healthy donors and cancer patients. Only in-frame clones appear in the TCRdb table, and some are missing; sequencing was by immunoSEQ multiplex PCR. The specimen's table records fewer than 200,000 clones. The material sequenced was blood. The receptors come from a woman in her 30s in good health.

The chain carries TRBV4-1 and TRBJ1-2; no clear D gene. CDR1 is MGHRA, CDR2 YSYEKL, per germline. V was shortened by 7 bases and J by 1 base, with 7 bases between the two germline ends. This CDR3 spans 12 amino acids. The CDR3 reads CASTGFNYGYTF. The DNA of the CDR3 is TGCGCCAGCACCGGATTTAACTATGGCTACACCTTC.

The chain links TRBV19 to TRBJ1-5, with D possibly being TRBD1 (5 bases). The CDR3 runs 15 residues. Germline CDR1 is LNHDA and CDR2 is SQIVND (reference sequence). V was shortened by 3 bases and J by 3 bases, with 12 bases between the two germline ends. CDR3 sequence (DNA): TGTGCCAGTAGTATTAGGTGGGGCATCAATCAGCCCCAGCATTTT. Its protein is CASSIRWGINQPQHF.

CDR3 DNA: TGTGCCAGCAGCGCATGGACAGGCCGGGGAGAAAAACTGTTTTTT. It specifies CASSAWTGRGEKLFF. This chain connects TRBV11-2 to TRBJ1-4; 7 positions match TRBD1. The V and J ends lost 5 bases and 8 bases, in that order; junction bases with no gene match: 11. CDR3 length equals 15 residues. Germline V lookup: CDR1 SGHAT, CDR2 FQNNGV.

The chain employs TRBV12-3 or TRBV12-4 and TRBJ1-6; D call uncertain. Trimming left V 2 bases short and J 6 bases short, with 5 bases between. The CDR3 contains 13 residues. The CDR3 DNA reads as TGTGCCAGCAGTTTAAGCGGTAATTCACCCCTCCACTTT. The encoded protein is CASSLSGNSPLHF.

This rearrangement joins TRBV7-2 to TRBJ2-5; D assignment may be TRBD1 or TRBD2 (6 bases each). V was clipped by 2 bases and J by 5 bases, with 18 bases between them. Germline assignment: CDR1 SGHTA and CDR2 FQGNSA. The CDR3 is 16 residues long. The CDR3 is CASSLRGGGAGETQYF. The CDR3 coding sequence is TGTGCCAGCAGCTTAAGGGGTGGGGGCGCGGGGGAGACCCAGTACTTC. Variable domain in full (rest from reference TRBV7-2 and TRBJ2-5): GAGVSQSPSNKVTEKGKDVELRCDPISGHTALYWYRQSLGQGLEFLIYFQGNSAPDKSGLPSDRFSAERTGGSVSTLTIQRTQQEDSAVYLCASSLRGGGAGETQYFGPGTRLLVL.

This CDR3 is CASMEQGSYQPQHF. The DNA for the CDR3 is TGTGCCAGCATGGAACAGGGTTCCTATCAGCCCCAGCATTTT. The chain carries TRBV6-5 and TRBJ1-5, with D possibly matching TRBD1 (6 bases). Per the germline V gene, CDR1 is MNHEY and CDR2 is SVGAGI. This CDR3 is 14 amino acids long. Trimming cost V 7 bases and J 5 bases, with 15 bases left between them.

The chain is built from TRBV7-9 and TRBJ1-4; 7 nucleotides match TRBD1. The CDR3 contains 14 residues. Unmatched junction bases numbered 1, after V lost 1 base and J lost 5 bases. CDR1 and CDR2 from the germline V gene are SEHNR and FQNEAQ (reference sequence). CDR3 amino acids: CASSLGQGNEKLFF. CDR3 bases: TGTGCCAGCAGCTTAGGACAGGGAAATGAAAAACTGTTTTTT.

With regard to this clone: The junction differs from germline at one of its ends, possibly a read error. The chain employs TRBV5-1 and TRBJ2-7, with no clear D. The CDR3 has 14 amino acids. Per the germline V gene, CDR1 is SGHRS and CDR2 is YFSETQ. The CDR3 here is CASSSRVISHEQYF. Written as DNA, the CDR3 is TGCGCCAGCAGTTCTAGGGTAATCTCCCACGAGCAGTACTTC. Using reference TRBV5-1 and TRBJ2-7 for the parts outside the CDR3, the full variable domain is KAGVTQTPRYLIKTRGQQVTLSCSPISGHRSVSWYQQTPGQGLQFLFEYFSETQRNKGNFPGRFSGRQFSNSRSEMNVSTLELGDSALYLCASSSRVISHEQYFGPGTRLTVT.

This sequence joins TRBV28 and TRBJ1-6; D is ambiguous. This CDR3 has 13 residues. Germline CDR1 and CDR2: MDHEN and SYDVKM. V gave up 6 bases and J gave up 9 bases, with 12 bases separating them. CDR3 sequence: CASRFTGSSPLHF. The CDR3 DNA follows: TGTGCCAGCAGATTTACGGGGAGTTCACCCCTCCACTTT.

This chain uses TRBV12-3 or TRBV12-4 with TRBJ2-2; D is perhaps TRBD1 (6 bases). The CDR3 spans 12 residues. V was trimmed by 6 bases and J by 8 bases, leaving 10 bases between them. Written as DNA, the CDR3 is TGTGCCAGCAGGGAAGGGGGTGGGGAGCTGTTTTTT. Protein: CASREGGGELFF.

As to this clone: A junction end diverges from the germline sequence, so it may reflect a read error. The rearrangement joins TRBV4-1 to TRBJ2-7; tentatively, D is TRBD1 (5 bases). Germline CDR1 reads MGHRA; CDR2 reads YSYEKL. The CDR3 is 13 residues long. Written as DNA, the CDR3 is TGCGCCAGCAGCCAAGAGCTCTCGGCAGGGTCAAACTTC. Protein sequence: CASSQELSAGSNF.

The V call is TRBV29-1, the J call TRBJ1-1; 10 bases agree with TRBD1. Unmatched junction bases numbered 6, after V lost 3 bases and J lost 8 bases. Germline assignment: CDR1 SQVTM and CDR2 ANQGSEA. The CDR3 is 13 residues long. The CDR3 nucleotides are TGCAGCGTTGAGGGGACAGGGGCAGGGGAAGCTTTCTTT. It yields the protein CSVEGTGAGEAFF.

CDR3 region: CASSQGVLNTEAFF. The CDR3 bases are TGCGCCAGCAGCCAAGGGGTGCTGAACACTGAAGCTTTCTTT. V is TRBV4-3 and J is TRBJ1-1; D gene ambiguous. CDR1 and CDR2 (germline): LGHNA, YSLEER. The CDR3 consists of 14 residues. With 1 base removed from V and 0 bases from J, the gap between germline ends came to 6 bases.

The chain combines TRBV7-2 with TRBJ1-4; the match to TRBD1 covers 7 bases. Unmatched junction bases numbered 7, after V lost 4 bases and J lost 5 bases. The CDR3 contains 15 residues. Germline V CDR1 and CDR2: SGHTA, FQGNSA. CDR3 residues: CASSSPGQRNEKLFF. The CDR3 coding sequence is TGTGCCAGCAGCTCGCCGGGACAGAGAAATGAAAAACTGTTTTTT.